These 25 T cell receptor beta chains were sequenced from one sample in a study of T cell repertoires and Cas9 in healthy adults. Some clones are missing from TCRdb's copy, which holds only in-frame ones; the method was immunoSEQ multiplex PCR. The table includes tens of thousands of clones, roughly nine tenths detected once. The sequenced sample consisted of CD4+ effector T cells (CD127+, CD25-, CD137-, CD154-) from PBMCs; culture status not recorded. The source of these receptors is a human donor in good health.

The chain links TRBV29-1 to TRBJ2-1, with D uncertain. The CDR3 length is 14 residues. Germline V gene sequence: CDR1 SQVTM, CDR2 ANQGSEA. V dropped 6 bases and J dropped 1 base, with 13 bases sitting between them. CDR3 DNA sequence: TGCAGCGTCGCGACATTCTCATCCTACAATGAGCAGTTCTTC. This gives the protein CSVATFSSYNEQFF.

J is TRBJ1-4 and V is TRBV5-5, with D possibly TRBD1 on 6 matching bases. From germline, CDR1 is SGHKS and CDR2 YYEKEE (reference sequence). Deletions cut 0 bases from V and 4 bases from J, with 7 bases between. The CDR3 totals 14 residues. The CDR3 reads CASSLGGHNEKLFF. The CDR3, as DNA: TGTGCCAGCAGCTTGGGGGGGCATAATGAAAAACTGTTTTTT. The whole variable domain, filled in from reference TRBV5-5 and TRBJ1-4, reads DAGVTQSPTHLIKTRGQQVTLRCSPISGHKSVSWYQQVLGQGPQFIFQYYEKEERGRGNFPDRFSARQFPNYSSELNVNALLLGDSALYLCASSLGGHNEKLFFGSGTQLSVL.

V is TRBV10-3 and J is TRBJ2-3; 9 positions agree with TRBD1. Germline trimming cut 6 bases from V and 2 bases from J; bases unmatched to any gene: 3. The CDR3 extends over 14 amino acids. CDR1 ENHRY and CDR2 SYGVKD come from the germline V gene. CDR3 in DNA: TGTGCCATCAGCGGACAGGGGATCACAGATACGCAGTATTTT. It specifies CAISGQGITDTQYF.

The genes are TRBV5-6 and TRBJ2-5; 9 nucleotides match TRBD2. CDR1 SGHDT and CDR2 YYEEEE come from the germline V gene. Unmatched junction bases numbered 6, after V lost 7 bases and J lost 5 bases. The length of the CDR3 is 13 residues. In DNA, the CDR3 is TGTGCCAGCTGTTCTAGCGGGGAGGAGACCCAGTACTTC. Its protein is CASCSSGEETQYF.

This clone was recorded once. This chain joins TRBV7-2 and TRBJ2-1; possibly TRBD2 for D (6 bases). Germline V gives CDR1 SGHTA, CDR2 FQGNSA. This CDR3 contains 14 residues. V was cut by 2 bases and J by 5 bases, with 10 bases left in between. CDR3 coding DNA: TGTGCCAGCAGCTTAACGGGAGCCGACAATGAGCAGTTCTTC. The encoded protein is CASSLTGADNEQFF.

V is TRBV28 and J is TRBJ2-1, with TRBD1 matching 9 bases. The germline V gene has CDR1 MDHEN and CDR2 SYDVKM. The CDR3 is 15 amino acids. V was pared by 1 base and J by 5 bases, with 3 bases of the junction left unmatched. CDR3 residues: CASSLSGQGHNEQFF. The CDR3 nucleotides read TGTGCCAGCAGTTTATCGGGACAGGGTCACAATGAGCAGTTCTTC. Filled out from reference TRBV28 and TRBJ2-1, the complete variable domain reads DVKVTQSSRYLVKRTGEKVFLECVQDMDHENMFWYRQDPGLGLRLIYFSYDVKMKEKGDIPEGYSVSREKKERFSLILESASTNQTSMYLCASSLSGQGHNEQFFGPGTRLTVL.

The rearrangement joins TRBV4-1 to TRBJ2-7; D gene ambiguous. V lost 0 bases, J lost 4 bases, and 13 bases lay in between. CDR1 is MGHRA and CDR2 is YSYEKL in the germline V gene. The CDR3 spans 15 residues. CDR3 DNA: TGCGCCAGCAGCCAAGATCTGAGTGTAGAATACGAGCAGTACTTC. It is translated as CASSQDLSVEYEQYF.

The V gene is TRBV5-5, the J gene TRBJ2-7; D is unclear. The CDR3 sequence is 14 residues long. Germline V CDR1 and CDR2: SGHKS, YYEKEE (reference sequence). Between the trimmed V and J ends, which lost 3 bases and 0 bases, there was a span of 10 bases. The CDR3 protein is CASSSDGYSYEQYF. The CDR3 nucleotides read TGTGCCAGCAGCTCGGACGGATACTCCTACGAGCAGTACTTC.

The CDR3: CASSAPGIGQPQHF. CDR3 DNA sequence: TGTGCCAGCAGCGCTCCAGGTATCGGTCAGCCCCAGCATTTT. V and J are TRBV7-6 and TRBJ1-5; D gene unclear. CDR1 is SGHVS and CDR2 is FNYEAQ in the germline V gene. The V and J ends lost 5 bases and 6 bases respectively, with 14 bases between them. This CDR3 spans 14 amino acids.

This chain connects TRBV5-1 to TRBJ1-3; TRBD1 is a possible D gene (6 bases). Germline assignment: CDR1 SGHRS and CDR2 YFSETQ. V was clipped by 0 bases and J by 4 bases, with 8 bases between them. CDR3 length: 14 residues. The CDR3 DNA sequence: TGCGCCAGCAGCTTGGGAACAGGGGGAAACACCATATATTTT. Translating it yields CASSLGTGGNTIYF.

Note on this clone: Additional DNA sequences in this sample encode the identical CDR3. The J gene is TRBJ1-1, the V gene TRBV2; D not resolved. Trimming pared 6 bases from V and 1 base from J, leaving 6 bases between. The CDR3 length is 12 residues. Germline V gives CDR1 SNHLY, CDR2 FYNNEI. This chain's CDR3 is CASRSGNTEAFF. CDR3 nucleotide sequence: TGTGCCAGCAGATCAGGGAACACTGAAGCTTTCTTT.

The chain joins TRBV10-1 to TRBJ1-2; D unclear. Germline V gene lookup returns CDR1 WNHNN and CDR2 SYGVQD (reference sequence). V was shortened by 3 bases and J by 8 bases, with 16 bases between the two germline ends. This CDR3 spans 14 amino acids. Written as DNA, the CDR3 is TGCGCCAGCAGTGACTCGACGGGGAGTAGAGGCTACACCTTC. Its translation is CASSDSTGSRGYTF.

The CDR3 spells CASTPQAAGNYGYTF. The CDR3 DNA is TGTGCCAGTACTCCCCAGGCGGCAGGGAACTATGGCTACACCTTC. The gene calls are TRBV19 and TRBJ1-2; D is perhaps TRBD1 (5 bases). The CDR3 extends over 15 amino acids. Germline CDR1 and CDR2: LNHDA and SQIVND (reference sequence). Deletions cut 7 bases from V and 2 bases from J, with 17 bases between.

The chain carries TRBV4-1 and TRBJ1-1, with a possible D match to TRBD1 (5 bases). CDR1 MGHRA and CDR2 YSYEKL come from the germline V gene. The V and J ends lost 4 bases and 0 bases respectively, with 18 bases between them. This CDR3 has 17 residues. Here the CDR3 reads CASSLLSDSRMNTEAFF. CDR3 nucleotides: TGCGCCAGCAGCCTTTTGTCTGACAGCCGTATGAACACTGAAGCTTTCTTT.

This chain connects TRBV19 to TRBJ2-5; D uncertain. The CDR3 spans 14 residues. Germline V gives CDR1 LNHDA, CDR2 SQIVND (reference sequence). Trimming took 5 bases from V and 5 from J, leaving 15 bases between them. The CDR3 loop reads CASSVDRPGETQYF. As DNA, the CDR3 is TGTGCCAGTAGTGTTGATAGACCCGGGGAGACCCAGTACTTC. Full variable domain (missing parts from reference TRBV19 and TRBJ2-5): DGGITQSPKYLFRKEGQNVTLSCEQNLNHDAMYWYRQDPGQGLRLIYYSQIVNDFQKGDIAEGYSVSREKKESFPLTVTSAQKNPTAFYLCASSVDRPGETQYFGPGTRLLVL.

V gene TRBV7-8 combines with J gene TRBJ2-7; D gene uncertain. V dropped 1 base and J dropped 3 bases, with 4 bases sitting between them. In germline, CDR1 is SGHVS, CDR2 FQNEAQ. There are 12 residues in the CDR3. This CDR3 is CASSLVDYEQYF. In DNA, the CDR3 is TGTGCCAGCAGCTTAGTAGACTACGAGCAGTACTTC. The full variable domain, in which reference TRBV7-8 and TRBJ2-7 provide the parts outside the CDR3, is GAGVSQSPRYKVAKRGQDVALRCDPISGHVSLFWYQQALGQGPEFLTYFQNEAQLDKSGLPSDRFFAERPEGSVSTLKIQRTQQEDSAVYLCASSLVDYEQYFGPGTRLTVT.

The CDR3 region is CASSLEGLAQETQYF. CDR3 nucleotide sequence: TGCGCCAGCAGCTTGGAAGGTTTAGCCCAAGAGACCCAGTACTTC. This chain joins TRBV5-1 and TRBJ2-5; D is ambiguous. Germline V gene data show CDR1 as SGHRS and CDR2 as YFSETQ. Trimming took 0 bases from V and 1 from J, leaving 10 bases between them. The length of the CDR3 is 15 residues.

The chain uses TRBV5-8 and TRBJ2-7; maybe TRBD1 (5 bases). The CDR3 length is 15 residues. Looked up from germline, CDR1 is SGHTS and CDR2 is YDEGEE. Trimming pared 2 bases from V and 2 bases from J, leaving 14 bases between. The chain's CDR3 is CASSLARGQTYEQYF. DNA for the CDR3: TGTGCCAGCAGCTTAGCAAGGGGCCAAACCTACGAGCAGTACTTC.

This chain connects TRBV6-5 to TRBJ2-7; D is possibly TRBD1 (5 bases). CDR1 and CDR2 (germline): MNHEY, SVGAGI. This CDR3 has 14 residues. Trimming cost V 7 bases and J 2 bases, with 15 bases left between them. The CDR3 spells CASKDPGSPYEQYF. The CDR3 nucleotides read TGTGCCAGCAAGGACCCAGGGTCCCCCTACGAGCAGTACTTC.

This clone came up a few times. The V gene is TRBV6-4, the J gene TRBJ1-2; 10 positions agree with TRBD1. The CDR3 loop spans 14 amino acids. Germline V gene data show CDR1 as MRHNA and CDR2 as SNTAGT. V trimming: 0 bases; J trimming: 7 bases; junction bases outside the gene matches: 2. CDR3 sequence reads: CASSDSDRGSGYTF. CDR3 sequence (DNA): TGTGCCAGCAGTGACTCGGACAGGGGGTCTGGCTACACCTTC.

The gene calls are TRBV7-9 and TRBJ2-1; D might be TRBD2 (6 bases). Per germline, CDR1 SEHNR and CDR2 FQNEAQ (reference sequence). Between the trimmed V and J ends, which lost 5 bases and 3 bases, there was a span of 20 bases. This CDR3 comprises 17 residues. This CDR3 reads CASSAVVAAASYNEQFF. The CDR3 DNA follows: TGTGCCAGCAGCGCAGTCGTAGCGGCCGCCAGCTACAATGAGCAGTTCTTC.

The J gene is TRBJ1-4, the V gene TRBV5-1; 9 nucleotides agree with TRBD1. The V and J ends lost 1 base and 0 bases, in that order; junction bases with no gene match: 1. The CDR3 is made up of 16 amino acids. CDR1 and CDR2 from the germline V gene are SGHRS and YFSETQ. CDR3: CASSLRQGATNEKLFF. Here the CDR3 DNA reads TGCGCCAGCAGCTTGAGACAGGGGGCAACTAATGAAAAACTGTTTTTT.

The chain is built from TRBV6-5 and TRBJ1-1, with a weak D call TRBD1 (5 bases). V shed 6 bases and J shed 1 base, with 9 bases lying between them. Germline-derived CDR1 and CDR2 are MNHEY and SVGAGI. The CDR3 runs to 13 residues. The DNA of the CDR3 is TGTGCCAGCAGGACTCAGGGGAACACTGAAGCTTTCTTT. Translated: CASRTQGNTEAFF.

Notes on this clone: Other DNA sequences from this sample encode an identical CDR3 as well. This chain links TRBV7-9 with TRBJ2-7; possibly TRBD1 or TRBD2 for D (5 bases each). V was pared by 4 bases and J by 2 bases, with 12 bases between. The CDR3 sequence is 14 residues long. CDR1 is SEHNR and CDR2 is FQNEAQ in the germline V gene (reference sequence). CDR3 protein: CASSSGRRTYEQYF. The DNA of the CDR3 is TGTGCCAGCAGCTCGGGACGCAGAACCTACGAGCAGTACTTC.

The V call is TRBV11-2, the J call TRBJ1-6; 8 bases fit TRBD1. Germline CDR1 SGHAT, CDR2 FQNNGV. Trimming at V came to 3 bases and at J to 8 bases, leaving 6 bases not matched to a gene. This CDR3 has 15 residues. For the CDR3, the DNA is TGTGCCAGCAGCTTCGCAGGGGGCACGGATTCACCCCTCCACTTT. The encoded protein is CASSFAGGTDSPLHF.